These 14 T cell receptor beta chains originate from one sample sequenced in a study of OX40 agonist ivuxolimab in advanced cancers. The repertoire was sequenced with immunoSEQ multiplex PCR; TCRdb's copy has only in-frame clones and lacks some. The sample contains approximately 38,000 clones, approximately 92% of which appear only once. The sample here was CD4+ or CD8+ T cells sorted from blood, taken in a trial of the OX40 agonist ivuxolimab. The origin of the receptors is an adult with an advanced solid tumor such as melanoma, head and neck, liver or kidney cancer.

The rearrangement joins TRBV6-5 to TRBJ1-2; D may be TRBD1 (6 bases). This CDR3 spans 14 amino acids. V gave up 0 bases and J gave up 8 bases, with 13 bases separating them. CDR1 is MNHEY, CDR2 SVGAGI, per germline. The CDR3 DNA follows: TGTGCCAGCAGTTACTCGAGGGCAGGGGAAGGCTACACCTTC. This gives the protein CASSYSRAGEGYTF.

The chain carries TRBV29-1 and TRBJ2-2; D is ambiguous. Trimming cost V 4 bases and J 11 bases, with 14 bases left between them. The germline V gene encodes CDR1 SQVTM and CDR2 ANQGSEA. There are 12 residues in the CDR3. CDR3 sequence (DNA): TGCAGCGTTGCAACGGGTCCTGGAGAGCTGTTTTTT. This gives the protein CSVATGPGELFF.

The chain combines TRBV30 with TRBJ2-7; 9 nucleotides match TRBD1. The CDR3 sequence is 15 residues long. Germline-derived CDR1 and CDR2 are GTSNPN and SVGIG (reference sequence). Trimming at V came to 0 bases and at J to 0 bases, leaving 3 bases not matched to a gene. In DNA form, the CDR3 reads TGTGCCTGGAGTGTCGGACAGGGGTTCTCCTACGAGCAGTACTTC. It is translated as CAWSVGQGFSYEQYF.

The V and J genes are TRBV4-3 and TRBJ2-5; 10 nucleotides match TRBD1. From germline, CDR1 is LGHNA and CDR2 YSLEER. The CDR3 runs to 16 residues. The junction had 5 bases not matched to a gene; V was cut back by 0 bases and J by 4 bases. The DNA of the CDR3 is TGCGCCAGCAGCCAAGAAGGGACAGGGGTGGGAGAGACCCAGTACTTC. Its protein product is CASSQEGTGVGETQYF.

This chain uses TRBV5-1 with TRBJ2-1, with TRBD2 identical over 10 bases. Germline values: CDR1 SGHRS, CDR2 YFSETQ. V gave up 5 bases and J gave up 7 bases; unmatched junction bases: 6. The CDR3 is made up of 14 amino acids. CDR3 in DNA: TGCGCCAGCAGTAAAGCGGGGGGGCCTAATGAGCAGTTCTTC. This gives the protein CASSKAGGPNEQFF.

The CDR3 loop is CASSFGDYYNEQFF. In DNA form, the CDR3 reads TGTGCCAGCAGCTTCGGGGACTATTACAATGAGCAGTTCTTC. This chain joins TRBV7-2 and TRBJ2-1, with 7 nucleotides matching TRBD2. This CDR3 spans 14 amino acids. Germline V lookup: CDR1 SGHTA, CDR2 FQGNSA. V trimming: 3 bases; J trimming: 4 bases; junction bases outside the gene matches: 3.

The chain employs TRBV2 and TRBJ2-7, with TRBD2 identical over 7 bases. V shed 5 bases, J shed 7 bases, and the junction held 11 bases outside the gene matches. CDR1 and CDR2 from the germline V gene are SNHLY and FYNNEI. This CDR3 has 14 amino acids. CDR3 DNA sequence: TGTGCCAGCAGTCCATGGGGGGGAAGTCAGGAGCAGTACTTC. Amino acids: CASSPWGGSQEQYF.

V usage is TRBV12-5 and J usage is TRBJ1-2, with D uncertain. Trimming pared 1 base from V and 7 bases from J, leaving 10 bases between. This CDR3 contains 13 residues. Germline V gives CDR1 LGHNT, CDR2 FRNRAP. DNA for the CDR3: TGTGCTAGTGGTTTGGAACGGGAAGGTGGCTACACCTTC. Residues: CASGLEREGGYTF.

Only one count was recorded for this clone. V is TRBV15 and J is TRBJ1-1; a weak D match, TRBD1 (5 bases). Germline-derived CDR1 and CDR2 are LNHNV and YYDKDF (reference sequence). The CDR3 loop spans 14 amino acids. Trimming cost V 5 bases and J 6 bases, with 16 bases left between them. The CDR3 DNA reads TGTGCCACCAGCTCCCGGGGTGCGGGGCCTGAAGCTTTCTTT. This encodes CATSSRGAGPEAFF. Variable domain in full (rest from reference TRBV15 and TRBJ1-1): DAMVIQNPRYQVTQFGKPVTLSCSQTLNHNVMYWYQQKSSQAPKLLFHYYDKDFNNEADTPDNFQSRRPNTSFCFLDIRSPGLGDTAMYLCATSSRGAGPEAFFGQGTRLTVV.

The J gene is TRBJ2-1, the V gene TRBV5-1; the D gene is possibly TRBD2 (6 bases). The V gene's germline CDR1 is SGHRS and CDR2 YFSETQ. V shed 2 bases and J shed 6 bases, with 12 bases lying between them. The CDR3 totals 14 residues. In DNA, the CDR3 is TGCGCCAGCAGCTTCTGGGGGGATAGCAATGAGCAGTTCTTC. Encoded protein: CASSFWGDSNEQFF.

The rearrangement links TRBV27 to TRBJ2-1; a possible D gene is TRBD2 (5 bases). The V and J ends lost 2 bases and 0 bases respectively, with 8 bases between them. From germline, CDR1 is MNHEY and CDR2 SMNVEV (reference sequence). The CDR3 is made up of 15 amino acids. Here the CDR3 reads CASSLGSSSYNEQFF. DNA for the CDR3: TGTGCCAGCAGTTTAGGGAGTAGCTCCTACAATGAGCAGTTCTTC.

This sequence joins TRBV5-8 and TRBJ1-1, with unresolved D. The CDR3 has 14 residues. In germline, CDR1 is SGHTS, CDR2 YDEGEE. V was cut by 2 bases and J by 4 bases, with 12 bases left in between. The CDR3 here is CASSFEEEGTEAFF. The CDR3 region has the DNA TGTGCCAGCAGCTTTGAAGAGGAGGGCACTGAAGCTTTCTTT.

The CDR3, as DNA: TGTGCCAGCAGCTTAGCCCCTACCCACGAGCAGTACTTC. Amino acids: CASSLAPTHEQYF. The genes are TRBV11-2 and TRBJ2-7; no definite D call. Germline CDR1 SGHAT, CDR2 FQNNGV. V was shortened by 1 base and J by 5 bases, with 9 bases between the two germline ends. The CDR3 runs 13 residues.

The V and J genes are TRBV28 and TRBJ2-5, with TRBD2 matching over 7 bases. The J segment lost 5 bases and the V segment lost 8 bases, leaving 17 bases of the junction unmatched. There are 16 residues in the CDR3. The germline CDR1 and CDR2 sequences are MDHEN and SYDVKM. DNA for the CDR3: TGTGCCAGCTGGCCGGCCGGCGGGAGACGAGGGGAGACCCAGTACTTC. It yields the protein CASWPAGGRRGETQYF.